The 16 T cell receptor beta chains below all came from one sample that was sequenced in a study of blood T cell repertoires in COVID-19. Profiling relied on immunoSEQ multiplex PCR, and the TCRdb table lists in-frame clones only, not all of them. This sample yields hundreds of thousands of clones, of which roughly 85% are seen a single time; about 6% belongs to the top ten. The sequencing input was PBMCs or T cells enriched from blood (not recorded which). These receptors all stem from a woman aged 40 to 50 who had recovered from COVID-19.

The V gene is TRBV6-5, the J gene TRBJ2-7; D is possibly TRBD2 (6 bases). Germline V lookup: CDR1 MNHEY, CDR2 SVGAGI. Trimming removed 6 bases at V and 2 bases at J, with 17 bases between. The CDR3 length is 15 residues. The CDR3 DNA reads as TGTGCCAGCAGGAACCAAGCCGGGGGAGCCTACGAGCAGTACTTC. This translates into CASRNQAGGAYEQYF.

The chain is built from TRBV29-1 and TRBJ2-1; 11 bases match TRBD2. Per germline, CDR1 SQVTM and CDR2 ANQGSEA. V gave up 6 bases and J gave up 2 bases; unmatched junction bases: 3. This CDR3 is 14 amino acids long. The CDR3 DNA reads TGCAGCGTACCGACTAGCGGGACCTACAATGAGCAGTTCTTC. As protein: CSVPTSGTYNEQFF.

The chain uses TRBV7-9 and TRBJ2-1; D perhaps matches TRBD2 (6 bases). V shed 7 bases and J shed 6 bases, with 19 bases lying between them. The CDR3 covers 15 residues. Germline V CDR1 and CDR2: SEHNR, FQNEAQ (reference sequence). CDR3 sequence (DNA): TGTGCCAGCAACCCCGTGTTAGCGGTGTCCAATGAGCAGTTCTTC. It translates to CASNPVLAVSNEQFF.

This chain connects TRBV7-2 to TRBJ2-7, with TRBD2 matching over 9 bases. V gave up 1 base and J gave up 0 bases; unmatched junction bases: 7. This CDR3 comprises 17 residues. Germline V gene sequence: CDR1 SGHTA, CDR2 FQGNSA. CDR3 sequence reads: CASSLGPSGDLSYEQYF. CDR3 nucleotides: TGTGCCAGCAGCTTAGGCCCTAGCGGGGACCTCTCCTACGAGCAGTACTTC.

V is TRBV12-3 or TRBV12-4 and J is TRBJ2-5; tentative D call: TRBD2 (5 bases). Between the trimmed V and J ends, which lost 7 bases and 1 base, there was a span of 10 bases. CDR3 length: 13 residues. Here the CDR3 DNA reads TGTGCCAGCACGGCGGGTAGCCAAGAGACCCAGTACTTC. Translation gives CASTAGSQETQYF.

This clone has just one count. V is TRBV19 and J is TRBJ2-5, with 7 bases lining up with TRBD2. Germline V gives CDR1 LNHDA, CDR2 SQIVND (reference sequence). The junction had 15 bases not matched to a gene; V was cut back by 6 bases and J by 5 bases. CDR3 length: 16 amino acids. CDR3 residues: CASSILGSGKGETQYF. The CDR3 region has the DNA TGTGCCAGTAGCATCCTTGGAAGCGGGAAGGGGGAGACCCAGTACTTC.

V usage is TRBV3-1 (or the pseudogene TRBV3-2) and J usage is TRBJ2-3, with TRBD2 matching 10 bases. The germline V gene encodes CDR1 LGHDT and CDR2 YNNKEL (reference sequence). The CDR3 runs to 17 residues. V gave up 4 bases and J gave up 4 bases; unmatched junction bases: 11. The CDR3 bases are TGTGCCAGCAGCCCCCAGGAGCTAGCGGGAGTTTCAGATACGCAGTATTTT. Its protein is CASSPQELAGVSDTQYF.

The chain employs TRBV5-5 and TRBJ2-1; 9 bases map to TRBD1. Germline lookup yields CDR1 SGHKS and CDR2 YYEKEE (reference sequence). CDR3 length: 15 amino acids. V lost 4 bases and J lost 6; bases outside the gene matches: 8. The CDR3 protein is CASSRSGTGINEQFF. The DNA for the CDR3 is TGTGCCAGCAGCCGATCCGGGACAGGGATCAATGAGCAGTTCTTC.

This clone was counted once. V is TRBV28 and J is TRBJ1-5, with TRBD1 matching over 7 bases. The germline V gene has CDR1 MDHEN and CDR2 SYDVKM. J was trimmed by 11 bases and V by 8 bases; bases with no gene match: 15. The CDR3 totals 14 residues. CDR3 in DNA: TGTGCCAGCGGAACAGGGGCGACGGGGGGGGCCCAGCATTTT. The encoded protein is CASGTGATGGAQHF.

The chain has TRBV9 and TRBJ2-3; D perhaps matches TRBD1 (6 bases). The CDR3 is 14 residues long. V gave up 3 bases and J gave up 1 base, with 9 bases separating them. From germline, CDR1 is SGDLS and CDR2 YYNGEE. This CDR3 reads CASSEPGGTDTQYF. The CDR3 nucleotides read TGTGCCAGCAGCGAGCCAGGGGGCACAGATACGCAGTATTTT.

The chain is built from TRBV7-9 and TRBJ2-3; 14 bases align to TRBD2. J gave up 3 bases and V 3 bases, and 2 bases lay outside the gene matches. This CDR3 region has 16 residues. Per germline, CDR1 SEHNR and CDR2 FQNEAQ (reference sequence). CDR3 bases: TGTGCCAGCAGCTTGGGGACTAGCGGGAGTACAGATACGCAGTATTTT. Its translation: CASSLGTSGSTDTQYF. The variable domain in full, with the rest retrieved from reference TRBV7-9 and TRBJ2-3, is DTGVSQNPRHKITKRGQNVTFRCDPISEHNRLYWYRQTLGQGPEFLTYFQNEAQLEKSRLLSDRFSAERPKGSFSTLEIQRTEQGDSAMYLCASSLGTSGSTDTQYFGPGTRLTVL.

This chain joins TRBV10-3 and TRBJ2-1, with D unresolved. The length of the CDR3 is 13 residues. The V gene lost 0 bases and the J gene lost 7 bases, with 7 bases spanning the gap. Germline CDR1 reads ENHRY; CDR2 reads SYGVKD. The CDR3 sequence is CAISESFSNEQFF. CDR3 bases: TGTGCCATCAGTGAGTCTTTCTCGAATGAGCAGTTCTTC.

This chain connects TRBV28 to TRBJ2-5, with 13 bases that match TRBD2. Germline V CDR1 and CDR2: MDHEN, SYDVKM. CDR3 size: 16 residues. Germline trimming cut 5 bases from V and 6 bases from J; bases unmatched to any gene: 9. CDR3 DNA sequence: TGTGCCAGCAGTCGAGGACTAGCGGGAGACGAAAAGACCCAGTACTTC. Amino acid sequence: CASSRGLAGDEKTQYF.

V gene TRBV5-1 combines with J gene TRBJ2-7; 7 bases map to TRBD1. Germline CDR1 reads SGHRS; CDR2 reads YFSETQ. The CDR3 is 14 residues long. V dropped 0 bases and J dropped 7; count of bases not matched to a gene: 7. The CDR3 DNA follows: TGCGCCAGCAGCTTGGGCTCAACAGGGGAAGAGCAGTACTTC. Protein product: CASSLGSTGEEQYF.

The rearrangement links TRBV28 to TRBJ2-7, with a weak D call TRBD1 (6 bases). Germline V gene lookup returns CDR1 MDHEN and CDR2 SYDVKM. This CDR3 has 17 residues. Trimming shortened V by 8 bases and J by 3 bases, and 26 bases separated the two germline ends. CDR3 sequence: CASHTPQGPRGLYEQYF. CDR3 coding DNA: TGTGCCAGCCACACCCCCCAGGGGCCCCGGGGCCTCTACGAGCAGTACTTC.

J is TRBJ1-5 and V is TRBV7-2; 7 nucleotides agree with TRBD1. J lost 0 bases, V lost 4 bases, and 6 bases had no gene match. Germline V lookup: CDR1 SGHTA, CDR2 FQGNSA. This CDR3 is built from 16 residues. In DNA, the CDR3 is TGTGCCAGCAGCTCCGGGACAGCTTATAGCAATCAGCCCCAGCATTTT. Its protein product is CASSSGTAYSNQPQHF.